The clone carrying this TCR beta chain has a count of ten or more. Its target is not known. These data come from a study of CD8 T cells in ankylosing spondylitis. Study conclusions and caveats: CD8+ cells made up the disease-linked clones, which were relatively rare in peripheral blood. Matched synovial fluid from ankylosing spondylitis patients was reported to be enriched for disease-linked clones.

V shed 0 bases and J shed 0 bases, with 6 bases lying between them. The CDR3 contains 15 residues. Germline CDR1 is SGHRS and CDR2 is YFSETQ. Using its own MiXCR run on the 5' RACE reads, TCRdb lists one record per CDR3 protein. The sample includes some 130,000 distinct CDR3 sequences, around 15% of them seen just once. V is TRBV5-1 and J is TRBJ2-2, with D unclear. Material for sequencing was blood, either unsorted or a sorted T cell fraction (not recorded which). This receptor was obtained from a female donor with ankylosing spondylitis or in good health (not recorded which). This CDR3 is CASSLDLSNTGELFF. DNA of the CDR3: TGCGCCAGCAGCTTGGACCTATCGAACACCGGGGAGCTGTTTTTT.